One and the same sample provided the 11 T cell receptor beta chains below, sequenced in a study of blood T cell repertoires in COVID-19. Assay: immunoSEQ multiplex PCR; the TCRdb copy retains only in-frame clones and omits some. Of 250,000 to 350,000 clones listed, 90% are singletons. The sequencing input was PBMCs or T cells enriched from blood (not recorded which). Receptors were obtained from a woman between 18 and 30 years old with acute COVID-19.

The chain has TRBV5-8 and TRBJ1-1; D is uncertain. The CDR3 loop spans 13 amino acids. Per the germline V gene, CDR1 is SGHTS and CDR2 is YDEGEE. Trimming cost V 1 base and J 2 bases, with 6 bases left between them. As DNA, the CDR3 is TGTGCCAGCAGCTTGACAGAAAACACTGAAGCTTTCTTT. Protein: CASSLTENTEAFF.

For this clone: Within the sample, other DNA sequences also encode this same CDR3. CDR3 sequence reads: CASSPGQGTGELFF. The CDR3 coding sequence is TGTGCCAGCAGCCCGGGACAGGGAACCGGGGAGCTGTTTTTT. The chain has TRBV7-9 and TRBJ2-2, with 9 nucleotides matching TRBD1. CDR3 length: 14 residues. V lost 5 bases, J lost 5 bases, and 3 bases stayed unmatched. Germline values: CDR1 SEHNR, CDR2 FQNEAQ (reference sequence).

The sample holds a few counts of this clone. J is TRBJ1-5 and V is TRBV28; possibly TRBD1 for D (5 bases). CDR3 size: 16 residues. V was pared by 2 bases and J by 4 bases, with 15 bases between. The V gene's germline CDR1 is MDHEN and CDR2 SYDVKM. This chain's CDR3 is CASSLIGGGENQPQHF. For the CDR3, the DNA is TGTGCCAGCAGTTTAATTGGGGGAGGTGAAAATCAGCCCCAGCATTTT.

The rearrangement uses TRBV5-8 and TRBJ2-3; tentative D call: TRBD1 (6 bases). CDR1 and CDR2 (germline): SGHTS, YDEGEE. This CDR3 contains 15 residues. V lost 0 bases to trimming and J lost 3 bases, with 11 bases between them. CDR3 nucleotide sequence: TGTGCCAGCAGCTTGGAACAGGGACGGACAGATACGCAGTATTTT. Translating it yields CASSLEQGRTDTQYF.

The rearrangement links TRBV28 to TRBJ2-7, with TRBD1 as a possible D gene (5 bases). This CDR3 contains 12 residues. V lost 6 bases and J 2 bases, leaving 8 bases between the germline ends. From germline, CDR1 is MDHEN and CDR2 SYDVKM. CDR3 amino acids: CASSTGPYEQYF. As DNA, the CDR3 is TGTGCCAGCAGCACAGGACCCTACGAGCAGTACTTC.

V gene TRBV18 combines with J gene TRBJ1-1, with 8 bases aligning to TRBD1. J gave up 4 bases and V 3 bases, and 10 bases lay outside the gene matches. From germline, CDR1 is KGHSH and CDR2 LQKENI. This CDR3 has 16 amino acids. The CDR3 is CASSPARTGPGTEAFF. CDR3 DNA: TGTGCCAGCTCACCTGCCAGGACAGGGCCAGGCACTGAAGCTTTCTTT.

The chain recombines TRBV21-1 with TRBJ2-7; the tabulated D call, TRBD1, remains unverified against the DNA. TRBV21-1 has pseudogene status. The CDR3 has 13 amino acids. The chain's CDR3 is CASSKEGEYEQYF. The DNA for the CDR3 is TGTGCCAGCAGCAAAGAGGGGGAGTACGAGCAGTACTTC.

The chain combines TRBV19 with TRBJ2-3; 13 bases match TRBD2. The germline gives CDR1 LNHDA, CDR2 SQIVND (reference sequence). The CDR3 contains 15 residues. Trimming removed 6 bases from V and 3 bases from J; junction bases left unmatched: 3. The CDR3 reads CASRGLAGVTDTQYF. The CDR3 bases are TGTGCCAGTAGAGGACTAGCGGGAGTAACAGATACGCAGTATTTT.

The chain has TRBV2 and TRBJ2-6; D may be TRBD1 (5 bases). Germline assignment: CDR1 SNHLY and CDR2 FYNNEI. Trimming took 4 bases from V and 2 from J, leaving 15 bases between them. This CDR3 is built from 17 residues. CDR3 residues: CASSVRQGRAGANVLTF. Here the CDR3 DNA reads TGTGCCAGCAGTGTACGTCAGGGAAGAGCTGGGGCCAACGTCCTGACTTTC.

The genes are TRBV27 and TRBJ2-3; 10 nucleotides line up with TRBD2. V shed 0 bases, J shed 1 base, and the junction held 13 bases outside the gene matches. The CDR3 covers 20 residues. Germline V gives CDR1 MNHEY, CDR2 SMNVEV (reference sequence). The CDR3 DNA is TGTGCCAGCAGTTTATCCGGCCTAGCGGGAGATTGGGGGGGCACAGATACGCAGTATTTT. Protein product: CASSLSGLAGDWGGTDTQYF.

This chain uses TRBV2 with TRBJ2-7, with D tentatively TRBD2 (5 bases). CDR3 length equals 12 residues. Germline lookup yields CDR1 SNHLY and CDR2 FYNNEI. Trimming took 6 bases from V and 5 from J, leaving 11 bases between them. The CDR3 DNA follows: TGTGCCAGCAGACCTAGGACTGACGAGCAGTACTTC. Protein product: CASRPRTDEQYF.